This TCR beta chain stems from a study of CXCR3 chemokines and chemotherapy response in bladder cancer. Within the sample, this clonotype is medium-sized. V trimming: 0 bases; J trimming: 5 bases; junction bases outside the gene matches: 8. Germline loops: CDR1 ENHRY, CDR2 SYGVKD. This CDR3 region has 17 residues. MiXCR, applied by TCRdb to the PCR reads, yields one record per CDR3 protein. Of 7,000 to 9,500 distinct CDR3 sequences listed, 20% to 25% were seen once; the top ten hold about 10%. The rearrangement joins TRBV10-3 to TRBJ2-1; the match to TRBD2 covers 9 bases. The TCR comes from a human donor with bladder cancer that did not respond to neoadjuvant chemotherapy. The biological material was taken from a patient whose treatment included neoadjuvant chemotherapy. CDR3 amino acids: CAISESTLAGADNEQFF. CDR3 bases: TGTGCCATCAGTGAGTCCACCTTAGCGGGGGCAGACAATGAGCAGTTCTTC.